This T cell receptor (beta chain) emerged from a study of shared clonotypes between healthy human individuals. There are 15 residues in the CDR3. J lost 0 bases, V lost 4 bases, and 3 bases had no gene match. Germline V lookup: CDR1 SGHRS, CDR2 YFSETQ. A single count supports this clone. This table comes from immunoSEQ multiplex PCR, and its TCRdb copy is limited to in-frame clones, with some not included. The data hold about 2.1 million clones, with more than 85% observed a single time. As defined, naive CD8 cells were CD45RO-negative and positively selected for CCR7, with terminally differentiated effector memory CD45RA+ cells excluded.

Sample: naive CD8+ T cells from PBMCs. This sequence originates from a man aged 18 to 30 in good health. Some clones in this sample may be carry-over from other donors' samples. The V gene is TRBV5-1, the J gene TRBJ1-4; TRBD1 matches at 7 bases. The CDR3 DNA sequence: TGCGCCAGCAGCCCGGGACAGACAACTAATGAAAAACTGTTTTTT. It codes for CASSPGQTTNEKLFF.